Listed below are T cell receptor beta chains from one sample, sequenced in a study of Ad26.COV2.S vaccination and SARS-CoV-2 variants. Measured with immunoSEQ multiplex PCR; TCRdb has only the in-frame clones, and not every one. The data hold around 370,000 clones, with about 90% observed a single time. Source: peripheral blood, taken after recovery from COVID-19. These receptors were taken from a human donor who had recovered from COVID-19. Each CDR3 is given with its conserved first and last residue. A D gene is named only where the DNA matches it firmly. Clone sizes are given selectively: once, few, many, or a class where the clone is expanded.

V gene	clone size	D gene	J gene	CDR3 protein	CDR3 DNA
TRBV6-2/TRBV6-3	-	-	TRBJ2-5	CASSQIPTLGETQYF	TGTGCCAGCAGTCAAATCCCGACCCTGGGTGAGACCCAGTACTTC
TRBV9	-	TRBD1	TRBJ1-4	CASSPRDRVNEKLFF	TGTGCCAGCAGCCCCCGGGACAGGGTTAATGAAAAACTGTTTTTT
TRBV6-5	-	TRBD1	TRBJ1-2	CASRGGDRGNYGYTF	TGTGCCAGCAGGGGGGGGGACAGGGGTAACTATGGCTACACCTTC
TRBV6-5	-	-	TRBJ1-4	CASRDPAGGEKLFF	TGTGCCAGCAGGGACCCAGCGGGGGGGGAAAAACTGTTTTTT
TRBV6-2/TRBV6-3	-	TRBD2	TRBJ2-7	CASSYALAGTSYEQYF	TGTGCCAGCAGTTACGCACTAGCGGGGACCTCCTACGAGCAGTACTTC
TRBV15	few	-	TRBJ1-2	CATSPRLQGRVGYTF	TGTGCCACCAGCCCTCGCCTCCAGGGGCGAGTTGGCTACACCTTC
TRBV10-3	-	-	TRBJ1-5	CAIRRPGNNQPQHF	TGTGCCATCAGGAGACCGGGAAACAATCAGCCCCAGCATTTT
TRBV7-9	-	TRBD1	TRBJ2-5	CASSWETGMVETQYF	TGTGCCAGCAGCTGGGAGACAGGGATGGTAGAGACCCAGTACTTC
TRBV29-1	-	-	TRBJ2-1	CSVQGLYAYNEQFF	TGCAGCGTACAGGGACTATACGCCTACAATGAGCAGTTCTTC
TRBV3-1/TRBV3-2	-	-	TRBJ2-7	CASSQEGSTYEQYF	TGTGCCAGCAGCCAAGAAGGCAGTACCTACGAGCAGTACTTC
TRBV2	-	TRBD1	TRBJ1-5	CASSELTGGRGQPQHF	TGTGCCAGCAGTGAATTGACAGGGGGTCGTGGTCAGCCCCAGCATTTT
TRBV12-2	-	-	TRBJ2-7	CASRLGDGNYEQYF	TGTGCAAGTCGCCTAGGGGACGGAAACTACGAGCAGTACTTC